Each of the 27 T cell receptor beta chains below was sequenced from the same sample in a study of cytomegalovirus exposure and HLA in healthy donors. It was with 60 Vbeta and 13 Jbeta primers that the PCR ran. Libraries were prepared by immunoSEQ multiplex PCR; TCRdb keeps only in-frame clonotypes and omits some of them. The repertoire has 160,000 or so clones, over 75% of them found once; the top ten carry 0.5%. Sequencing input: PBMCs. The origin of the receptors is a woman in her forties or fifties in good health and CMV-seronegative.

The chain joins TRBV30 to TRBJ2-2, with 13 bases fitting TRBD2. The germline gives CDR1 GTSNPN, CDR2 SVGIG (reference sequence). There are 14 residues in the CDR3. Here the CDR3 DNA reads TGTGCACTAGCGGGGGGGCCTGGCACCGGGGAGCTGTTTTTT. Protein sequence: CALAGGPGTGELFF.

The chain employs TRBV19 and TRBJ1-5, with a weak D call TRBD1 (6 bases). Trimming left V 3 bases short and J 12 bases short, with 12 bases between. Germline V gene sequence: CDR1 LNHDA, CDR2 SQIVND (reference sequence). CDR3 length: 12 residues. The CDR3 region is CASSIPGGRQHF. CDR3 coding DNA: TGTGCCAGTAGTATCCCCGGGGGGCGCCAGCATTTT.

The chain links TRBV4-1 to TRBJ2-5, with 13 bases fitting TRBD2. V shed 2 bases and J 5 bases; nucleotides not matched to a gene: 8. Germline CDR1 is MGHRA and CDR2 is YSYEKL. The CDR3 is 17 amino acids. In nucleotides, the CDR3 is TGCGCCAGCAGCCAACCTACTAGCGGGAGGGCCGGTGAGACCCAGTACTTC. This codes for CASSQPTSGRAGETQYF.

This chain connects TRBV29-1 to TRBJ2-3; no reliable D call. This CDR3 is 13 amino acids long. CDR1 SQVTM and CDR2 ANQGSEA come from the germline V gene. V lost 3 bases to trimming and J lost 5 bases, with 12 bases between them. The CDR3 DNA follows: TGCAGCGTTGAGCACAACAACGAAGATACGCAGTATTTT. The encoded protein is CSVEHNNEDTQYF.

This sequence joins TRBV5-1 and TRBJ2-1; 9 bases agree with TRBD2. Germline V CDR1 and CDR2: SGHRS, YFSETQ. After removal of 1 base from V and 0 bases from J, the junction contained 11 bases not matched to a gene. The CDR3 sequence is 19 residues long. The CDR3 DNA reads TGCGCCAGCAGCTTGATGCGGGGGGGCCCTGTGGGCTCCTACAATGAGCAGTTCTTC. Protein: CASSLMRGGPVGSYNEQFF. The full variable domain, with the rest looked up from reference TRBV5-1 and TRBJ2-1, is KAGVTQTPRYLIKTRGQQVTLSCSPISGHRSVSWYQQTPGQGLQFLFEYFSETQRNKGNFPGRFSGRQFSNSRSEMNVSTLELGDSALYLCASSLMRGGPVGSYNEQFFGPGTRLTVL.

The chain is built from TRBV6-5 and TRBJ2-5, with 8 bases aligning to TRBD1. The V segment lost 6 bases and the J segment 5 bases; nucleotides outside the gene matches: 11. CDR3 length: 15 amino acids. CDR1 is MNHEY and CDR2 is SVGAGI in the germline V gene. The CDR3 protein is CASRPPGGSGETQYF. The CDR3 nucleotides are TGTGCCAGCAGACCTCCAGGGGGCTCTGGGGAGACCCAGTACTTC.

The chain carries TRBV5-1 and TRBJ2-2, with 11 bases aligning to TRBD2. The length of the CDR3 is 19 residues. V lost 1 base, J lost 6 bases, and 14 bases stayed unmatched. The germline CDR1 and CDR2 sequences are SGHRS and YFSETQ. CDR3 sequence reads: CASSLHIAGGPVTSGELFF. The CDR3 coding sequence is TGCGCCAGCAGCTTGCATATAGCGGGAGGGCCTGTCACCTCCGGGGAGCTGTTTTTT.

This chain joins TRBV29-1 and TRBJ2-1; D perhaps matches TRBD2 (6 bases). The V end lost 6 bases, the J end lost 8 bases, and 14 bases lay between the germline ends. Germline lookup yields CDR1 SQVTM and CDR2 ANQGSEA. CDR3 size: 12 residues. Here the CDR3 reads CSVNAGSDEQFF. CDR3 bases: TGCAGCGTGAATGCGGGATCCGATGAGCAGTTCTTC.

The gene calls are TRBV30 and TRBJ2-1; 11 positions match TRBD2. CDR1 GTSNPN and CDR2 SVGIG come from the germline V gene (reference sequence). The CDR3 consists of 16 residues. With 2 bases clipped from V and 4 bases from J, the junction kept 7 bases outside the gene matches. CDR3 in amino acids: CAWSPKGLAVYNEQFF. CDR3 nucleotide sequence: TGTGCCTGGAGTCCGAAGGGACTAGCGGTATACAATGAGCAGTTCTTC.

The rearrangement uses TRBV27 and TRBJ1-2, with 8 bases fitting TRBD1. The germline V gene encodes CDR1 MNHEY and CDR2 SMNVEV (reference sequence). The junction had 11 bases not matched to a gene; V was cut back by 5 bases and J by 6 bases. The length of the CDR3 is 15 residues. CDR3 nucleotide sequence: TGTGCCAGCAGTGCTCGACAGGGGAAGACGCATGGCTACACCTTC. Translated, it gives CASSARQGKTHGYTF.

The chain uses TRBV5-1 and TRBJ2-7; 7 bases match TRBD2. The trim removed 0 bases at V and 0 bases at J, leaving 3 bases unmatched. CDR1 and CDR2 from the germline V gene are SGHRS and YFSETQ. The CDR3 loop spans 15 amino acids. This chain's CDR3 is CASSLESGISYEQYF. In DNA form, the CDR3 reads TGCGCCAGCAGCTTGGAGAGCGGGATCTCCTACGAGCAGTACTTC.

The V and J genes are TRBV18 and TRBJ2-7; 7 positions match TRBD2. CDR1 and CDR2 from the germline V gene are KGHSH and LQKENI. CDR3 size: 14 residues. V shed 6 bases, J shed 3 bases, and the junction held 8 bases outside the gene matches. CDR3 protein: CASSAGGGYYEQYF. For the CDR3, the DNA is TGTGCCAGCTCGGCGGGCGGGGGTTACTACGAGCAGTACTTC.

This clone came up a few times. This chain joins TRBV5-1 and TRBJ1-1, with D perhaps matching TRBD1 (6 bases). Germline-derived CDR1 and CDR2 are SGHRS and YFSETQ. The CDR3 covers 16 residues. Trimming removed 0 bases at V and 1 base at J, with 13 bases between. The DNA for the CDR3 is TGCGCCAGCAGCTTGGGACAGGATGTAGGGAACACTGAAGCTTTCTTT. Translation gives CASSLGQDVGNTEAFF.

V is TRBV11-2 and J is TRBJ1-2, with a weak D call TRBD1 (6 bases). Germline V gene lookup returns CDR1 SGHAT and CDR2 FQNNGV. Trimming removed 5 bases at V and 1 base at J, with 23 bases between. CDR3 length equals 18 residues. CDR3 nucleotides: TGTGCCAGCAGCCCCGTGCCGACCGGGGGGCAAAATAACTATGGCTACACCTTC. It is translated as CASSPVPTGGQNNYGYTF. The full variable domain, with the rest looked up from reference TRBV11-2 and TRBJ1-2, is EAGVAQSPRYKIIEKRQSVAFWCNPISGHATLYWYQQILGQGPKLLIQFQNNGVVDDSQLPKDRFSAERLKGVDSTLKIQPAKLEDSAVYLCASSPVPTGGQNNYGYTFGSGTRLTVV.

The chain employs TRBV27 and TRBJ1-1; TRBD1 matches 7 bases. Germline V CDR1 and CDR2: MNHEY, SMNVEV (reference sequence). The CDR3 runs 14 residues. The ends lost 6 bases at V and 4 bases at J; junction bases unmatched: 8. The CDR3 DNA follows: TGTGCCAGCAGCAGACAGGGCGAGAGCACTGAAGCTTTCTTT. It encodes CASSRQGESTEAFF.

This chain connects TRBV7-9 to TRBJ1-3; D is undetermined. Between the trimmed V and J ends, which lost 1 base and 0 bases, there was a span of 4 bases. CDR1 SEHNR and CDR2 FQNEAQ come from the germline V gene (reference sequence). The CDR3 loop spans 14 amino acids. CDR3 loop: CASSLVSSGNTIYF. The CDR3 nucleotides read TGTGCCAGCAGCTTAGTCAGCTCTGGAAACACCATATATTTT.

This chain connects TRBV7-2 to TRBJ2-1; 8 bases match TRBD2. CDR1 and CDR2 (germline): SGHTA, FQGNSA. The CDR3 loop spans 14 amino acids. The ends lost 4 bases at V and 7 bases at J; junction bases unmatched: 6. The CDR3 here is CASSSRGGRNEQFF. The DNA of the CDR3 is TGTGCCAGCAGCTCTCGGGGGGGGAGAAATGAGCAGTTCTTC. Full variable domain (missing parts from reference TRBV7-2 and TRBJ2-1): GAGVSQSPSNKVTEKGKDVELRCDPISGHTALYWYRQSLGQGLEFLIYFQGNSAPDKSGLPSDRFSAERTGGSVSTLTIQRTQQEDSAVYLCASSSRGGRNEQFFGPGTRLTVL.

This chain uses TRBV19 with TRBJ2-2; maybe TRBD2 (5 bases). This CDR3 is 14 amino acids long. Germline CDR1 and CDR2: LNHDA and SQIVND (reference sequence). V was shortened by 7 bases and J by 2 bases, with 11 bases between the two germline ends. In DNA, the CDR3 is TGTGCCAGTACTCGGGATGGCAACACCGGGGAGCTGTTTTTT. Its protein is CASTRDGNTGELFF.

This clone was seen only a few times. The chain couples TRBV7-8 to TRBJ1-5; D remains unclear. CDR1 and CDR2 (germline): SGHVS, FQNEAQ. This CDR3 is built from 16 residues. V was shortened by 0 bases and J by 1 base, with 10 bases between the two germline ends. CDR3 nucleotides: TGTGCCAGCAGCTTAGCGGAGGGTCTAAGCAATCAGCCCCAGCATTTT. Residues: CASSLAEGLSNQPQHF.

About this clone itself: Sequence at one end of the junction differs from germline and may be a read error. The V and J genes are TRBV7-7 and TRBJ2-5; TRBD2 agrees at 8 bases. Per germline, CDR1 SSHAT and CDR2 FNYEAQ (reference sequence). The CDR3 length is 15 residues. Here the CDR3 DNA reads TGTGCTAGCAGCTTAACGAGCGGGGGTGAGGAGACCCAGTACTTC. Its protein is CASSLTSGGEETQYF.

The rearrangement links TRBV13 to TRBJ1-2, with 10 bases identical to TRBD1. The CDR3 runs 13 residues. The ends lost 1 base at V and 14 bases at J; junction bases unmatched: 7. Germline CDR1 reads PRHDT; CDR2 reads FYEKMQ (reference sequence). The CDR3 sequence is CASSLERQGARTF. CDR3 bases: TGTGCCAGCAGCTTAGAGCGACAGGGGGCCAGAACCTTC. Full variable domain (rest looked up from reference TRBV13 and TRBJ1-2): AAGVIQSPRHLIKEKRETATLKCYPIPRHDTVYWYQQGPGQDPQFLISFYEKMQSDKGSIPDRFSAQQFSDYHSELNMSSLELGDSALYFCASSLERQGARTFGSGTRLTVV.

V gene TRBV4-3 combines with J gene TRBJ2-7; TRBD2 matches at 7 bases. Germline CDR1 is LGHNA and CDR2 is YSLEER. The CDR3 loop spans 19 amino acids. Trimming removed 4 bases from V and 2 bases from J; junction bases left unmatched: 20. CDR3 sequence reads: CASSLYLNPMLGGTYEQYF. As DNA, the CDR3 is TGCGCCAGCAGCCTCTACCTAAACCCCATGCTCGGGGGGACCTACGAGCAGTACTTC.

The chain couples TRBV6-1 to TRBJ1-2; D is possibly TRBD1 (6 bases). This CDR3 has 12 amino acids. V was cut by 8 bases and J by 4 bases, with 11 bases left in between. Germline values: CDR1 MNHNS, CDR2 SASEGT. The CDR3 loop reads CASLWGLYGYTF. The CDR3, as DNA: TGTGCCAGCCTGTGGGGGCTCTATGGCTACACCTTC.

The CDR3 sequence: CASSYIAEDTQYF. CDR3 coding DNA: TGTGCCAGCAGTTATATAGCTGAAGATACGCAGTATTTT. This chain uses TRBV9 with TRBJ2-3; unclear D gene. The CDR3 sequence is 13 residues long. Per the germline V gene, CDR1 is SGDLS and CDR2 is YYNGEE. V gave up 5 bases and J gave up 5 bases, with 12 bases separating them.

The CDR3: CASTPGGASVYNEQFF. CDR3 DNA: TGTGCCAGCACTCCGGGAGGGGCTAGCGTATACAATGAGCAGTTCTTC. The chain employs TRBV28 and TRBJ2-1; 8 bases agree with TRBD2. CDR1 and CDR2 (germline): MDHEN, SYDVKM. There are 16 residues in the CDR3. V was clipped by 7 bases and J by 4 bases; unmatched bases: 12.

The V call is TRBV30, the J call TRBJ1-1; a possible D gene is TRBD1 (5 bases). Germline lookup yields CDR1 GTSNPN and CDR2 SVGIG (reference sequence). V was shortened by 0 bases and J by 4 bases, with 15 bases between the two germline ends. This CDR3 is 15 amino acids long. CDR3 loop: CAWSVIGGLSTEAFF. Written as DNA, the CDR3 is TGTGCCTGGAGTGTAATCGGGGGATTAAGCACTGAAGCTTTCTTT.

In this sample, this clone turned up a few times. V gene TRBV6-1 combines with J gene TRBJ1-5; 8 bases are a match to TRBD1. The CDR3 is 15 amino acids. The V gene's germline CDR1 is MNHNS and CDR2 SASEGT. J was trimmed by 5 bases and V by 0 bases; bases with no gene match: 3. The CDR3 is CASSEADRDYQPQHF. Here the CDR3 DNA reads TGTGCCAGCAGTGAAGCGGACAGGGACTATCAGCCCCAGCATTTT.